This entry features one T cell receptor (beta chain) sequence. This sample is drawn from a study of cytomegalovirus exposure and HLA in healthy donors. The PCR contained 60 Vbeta and 13 Jbeta primers. Clones were read by immunoSEQ multiplex PCR, and TCRdb kept only the in-frame ones, dropping some. The data show 150,000 or so clones, roughly 79% seen once. Germline V lookup: CDR1 SGHRS, CDR2 YFSETQ. The junction had 6 bases not matched to a gene; V was cut back by 0 bases and J by 8 bases. The CDR3 is made up of 16 amino acids. Sequencing was carried out using PBMCs. This TCR was recovered from a woman aged 45-59 years in good health and CMV-seropositive. V usage is TRBV5-1 and J usage is TRBJ2-1, with TRBD2 identical over 12 bases. This chain's CDR3 is CASSLALAGGLDEQFF. The DNA for the CDR3 is TGCGCCAGCAGCTTGGCCCTAGCGGGAGGGTTGGATGAGCAGTTCTTC.